The 25 T cell receptor beta chains presented below share a single source sample, sequenced in a study of technical replicates of blood from several donors (dated by TCRdb to about 2017). The library was made by the immunoSEQ multiplex PCR assay. The table was pulled from immuneACCESS by TCRdb, which kept in-frame rearrangements only. Such tables lose some clones; where checked, under half of the loss comes from unresolved V genes, and the rest has no known cause. The sample table records more than 65,000 clones; around 94% of these occur just once. Clones ranked in the top ten supply about 0.25% of the sample. The sequencing input was T cells isolated from PBMCs. The receptor source for this set is a human donor in good health.

The chain joins TRBV14 to TRBJ1-5; D unclear. The CDR3 contains 13 residues. V lost 5 bases to trimming and J lost 10 bases, with 15 bases between them. CDR1 and CDR2 from the germline V gene are SGHDN and FVKESK. DNA of the CDR3: TGTGCCAGCAGCACAACAGAGTTTTCCCCCCAGCATTTT. This sequence encodes CASSTTEFSPQHF.

The genes are TRBV18 and TRBJ2-1; 10 nucleotides agree with TRBD2. CDR3 length: 16 residues. V shed 2 bases, J shed 5 bases, and the junction held 6 bases outside the gene matches. CDR1 KGHSH and CDR2 LQKENI come from the germline V gene. CDR3 nucleotide sequence: TGTGCCAGCTCACCAATTCTAACTAGCGGGAACAATGAGCAGTTCTTC. As protein: CASSPILTSGNNEQFF.

The chain uses TRBV6-6 and TRBJ2-7; the D gene is possibly TRBD2 (5 bases). The CDR3 runs to 13 residues. The germline V and J ends were trimmed by 9 bases and 5 bases, with 17 bases remaining between them. Germline CDR1 is MNHNY and CDR2 is SVGAGI (reference sequence). CDR3 region: CASAIKRRDEQYF. CDR3 nucleotides: TGTGCCAGTGCAATAAAGCGGCGTGACGAGCAGTACTTC.

V usage is TRBV25-1 and J usage is TRBJ1-2; D possibly corresponds to TRBD1 (6 bases). Trimming stripped 5 bases from V and 1 base from J, with 23 bases between. The CDR3 is 18 amino acids. Germline V gene lookup returns CDR1 MGHDK and CDR2 SYGVNS. CDR3 nucleotide sequence: TGTGCCAGCAGTACCCATGGGGGGGCCCTCCAATTTAACTATGGCTACACCTTC. Protein: CASSTHGGALQFNYGYTF.

The genes are TRBV5-8 and TRBJ1-1; no firm D call. The CDR3 loop spans 11 amino acids. Trimming took 5 bases from V and 11 from J, leaving 13 bases between them. From germline, CDR1 is SGHTS and CDR2 YDEGEE. CDR3 amino acids: CASSNPSGAFF. CDR3 DNA sequence: TGTGCCAGCAGTAATCCCTCGGGGGCTTTCTTT.

The chain carries TRBV27 and TRBJ2-1, with 9 bases matching TRBD1. The J segment lost 14 bases and the V segment lost 1 base, leaving 3 bases of the junction unmatched. The CDR3 is made up of 12 amino acids. From germline, CDR1 is MNHEY and CDR2 SMNVEV (reference sequence). The CDR3 nucleotides read TGTGCCAGCAGTTTATTGACAGGGGGAAAGTTCTTC. As protein: CASSLLTGGKFF.

This sequence joins TRBV6-1 and TRBJ1-1; unclear D gene. Trimming shortened V by 8 bases and J by 7 bases, and 17 bases separated the two germline ends. The V gene's germline CDR1 is MNHNS and CDR2 SASEGT. CDR3 length: 13 residues. CDR3 nucleotides: TGTGCCAGCCGGAGGGCTTGGGGAGATGAAGCTTTCTTT. This translates into CASRRAWGDEAFF.

The chain links TRBV28 to TRBJ2-4; 7 bases line up with TRBD1. V was pared by 6 bases and J by 5 bases, with 7 bases of the junction left unmatched. The CDR3 is 14 residues long. CDR1 and CDR2 from the germline V gene are MDHEN and SYDVKM. Here the CDR3 DNA reads TGTGCCAGCAGGGTCGGGACAGTCGAAAACATTCAGTACTTC. This encodes CASRVGTVENIQYF.

This CDR3 reads CSVEGPRGFENTGELFF. CDR3 nucleotide sequence: TGCAGCGTTGAAGGTCCTCGAGGGTTCGAGAACACCGGGGAGCTGTTTTTT. V and J are TRBV29-1 and TRBJ2-2, with D perhaps matching TRBD2 (5 bases). V gave up 1 base and J gave up 1 base, with 16 bases separating them. Germline loops: CDR1 SQVTM, CDR2 ANQGSEA. The CDR3 runs to 17 residues.

The chain is built from TRBV5-4 and TRBJ1-3, with TRBD1 as a possible D gene (6 bases). The ends were cut back, 0 bases at V and 2 bases at J, with 15 bases in the middle. Germline values: CDR1 SGHNT, CDR2 YYREEE (reference sequence). The CDR3 totals 17 residues. The CDR3 reads CASSLDRESSTGNTIYF. The CDR3 coding sequence is TGTGCCAGCAGCTTGGACAGGGAGTCGTCCACTGGAAACACCATATATTTT.

The V gene is TRBV11-2, the J gene TRBJ1-2; TRBD1 might be the D (6 bases). CDR3 length equals 14 residues. Trimming removed 3 bases at V and 0 bases at J, with 8 bases between. CDR1 SGHAT and CDR2 FQNNGV come from the germline V gene. Here the CDR3 reads CASSLDRANYGYTF. The CDR3 nucleotides are TGTGCCAGCAGCTTGGACAGAGCTAACTATGGCTACACCTTC.

J is TRBJ2-1 and V is TRBV9; D might be TRBD2 (6 bases). The CDR3 has 15 amino acids. Germline CDR1 reads SGDLS; CDR2 reads YYNGEE. V was trimmed by 5 bases and J by 4 bases, leaving 16 bases between them. CDR3 DNA: TGTGCCAGCAGTCTAGATTCCGGGACTTACAATGAGCAGTTCTTC. This sequence encodes CASSLDSGTYNEQFF.

This chain uses TRBV30 with TRBJ2-5; TRBD2 matches at 8 bases. The length of the CDR3 is 12 residues. J was trimmed by 5 bases and V by 5 bases; bases with no gene match: 4. From germline, CDR1 is GTSNPN and CDR2 SVGIG (reference sequence). CDR3 coding DNA: TGTGCCTGGGGACGGGAGGGGGAGACCCAGTACTTC. It specifies CAWGREGETQYF.

The rearrangement links TRBV7-3 to TRBJ2-1; 9 bases are shared with TRBD2. Losses at the gene ends were 5 bases for V and 6 bases for J; bases not matched to a gene: 20. Germline V gives CDR1 SGHTA, CDR2 FQGTGA. The CDR3 has 19 amino acids. The CDR3 sequence: CASSIAPGWGTSFSNEQFF. The DNA for the CDR3 is TGTGCCAGCAGCATAGCCCCTGGGTGGGGGACTAGCTTTTCCAATGAGCAGTTCTTC.

This clone has only one observation. The J gene is TRBJ1-4, the V gene TRBV27, with D possibly TRBD1 on 6 matching bases. V was clipped by 7 bases and J by 6 bases, with 15 bases between them. The CDR3 length is 14 residues. CDR1 is MNHEY, CDR2 SMNVEV, per germline (reference sequence). The CDR3 sequence: CASTRGPADEKLFF. CDR3 DNA sequence: TGTGCCAGCACCAGGGGTCCGGCTGATGAAAAACTGTTTTTT.

The chain combines TRBV5-1 with TRBJ2-7; TRBD1 matches at 7 bases. The germline gives CDR1 SGHRS, CDR2 YFSETQ. This CDR3 has 13 amino acids. V trimming: 4 bases; J trimming: 2 bases; junction bases outside the gene matches: 3. As DNA, the CDR3 is TGCGCCAGCAGCATTGGGACAGCCTACGAGCAGTACTTC. Translation: CASSIGTAYEQYF.

The chain combines TRBV15 with TRBJ2-1, with 9 bases aligning to TRBD2. V trimming: 1 base; J trimming: 9 bases; junction bases outside the gene matches: 13. The CDR3 length is 17 residues. CDR1 is LNHNV and CDR2 is YYDKDF in the germline V gene (reference sequence). Here the CDR3 reads CATSRVDMGLALGEQFF. CDR3 DNA: TGTGCCACCAGCAGAGTAGATATGGGACTAGCATTGGGTGAGCAGTTCTTC.

The V and J genes are TRBV27 and TRBJ2-1; 9 bases align to TRBD2. Germline assignment: CDR1 MNHEY and CDR2 SMNVEV (reference sequence). This CDR3 has 15 amino acids. V gave up 5 bases and J gave up 5 bases; unmatched junction bases: 7. The CDR3, as DNA: TGTGCCAGCAGTCCTCAGCGGGGGGAACACAATGAGCAGTTCTTC. Translation: CASSPQRGEHNEQFF.

The chain recombines TRBV2 with TRBJ2-7; 12 nucleotides line up with TRBD2. CDR1 SNHLY and CDR2 FYNNEI come from the germline V gene. CDR3 length: 14 residues. With 6 bases clipped from V and 2 bases from J, the junction kept 2 bases outside the gene matches. The CDR3 sequence: CASRRLAGAYEQYF. CDR3 coding DNA: TGTGCCAGCAGAAGACTAGCGGGAGCCTACGAGCAGTACTTC.

CDR3 coding DNA: TGCGCCAGCAGCCCCCTTAGTGGTTCCACTGAAGCTTTCTTT. This sequence encodes CASSPLSGSTEAFF. The chain links TRBV5-1 to TRBJ1-1; no clear D gene. The V gene lost 4 bases and the J gene lost 4 bases, with 14 bases spanning the gap. The CDR3 contains 14 residues. The germline gives CDR1 SGHRS, CDR2 YFSETQ.

The V and J genes are TRBV5-4 and TRBJ2-3; 8 bases are a match to TRBD2. J gave up 0 bases and V 2 bases, and 11 bases lay outside the gene matches. The CDR3 covers 18 residues. Germline V lookup: CDR1 SGHNT, CDR2 YYREEE (reference sequence). The chain's CDR3 is CASSFGGIAGTSTDTQYF. CDR3 DNA: TGTGCCAGCAGCTTTGGGGGGATAGCGGGAACTAGCACAGATACGCAGTATTTT.

The chain uses TRBV7-9 and TRBJ1-5, with 7 bases matching TRBD1. V dropped 1 base and J dropped 0; count of bases not matched to a gene: 3. The CDR3 runs 16 residues. CDR1 SEHNR and CDR2 FQNEAQ come from the germline V gene (reference sequence). Written as DNA, the CDR3 is TGTGCCAGCAGCTTAGGGGACAGATATAGCAATCAGCCCCAGCATTTT. Its translation is CASSLGDRYSNQPQHF.

The genes are TRBV5-6 and TRBJ1-2, with D perhaps matching TRBD1 (5 bases). The CDR3 has 13 amino acids. Per the germline V gene, CDR1 is SGHDT and CDR2 is YYEEEE. V lost 0 bases and J lost 8, with 11 bases in between. The CDR3: CASSLGQPFGYTF. The DNA of the CDR3 is TGTGCCAGCAGCTTGGGACAGCCCTTCGGCTACACCTTC. Full variable domain (remainder filled in from reference TRBV5-6 and TRBJ1-2): DAGVTQSPTHLIKTRGQQVTLRCSPKSGHDTVSWYQQALGQGPQFIFQYYEEEERQRGNFPDRFSGHQFPNYSSELNVNALLLGDSALYLCASSLGQPFGYTFGSGTRLTVV.

This chain connects TRBV28 to TRBJ2-7; 9 positions agree with TRBD2. The junction had 6 bases not matched to a gene; V was cut back by 5 bases and J by 1 base. The CDR3 runs to 15 residues. Germline CDR1 MDHEN, CDR2 SYDVKM. CDR3 residues: CASSLTSGISYEQYF. The DNA of the CDR3 is TGTGCCAGCAGTCTGACTAGCGGCATTTCCTACGAGCAGTACTTC.

The chain uses TRBV6-5 and TRBJ2-7; TRBD1 matches at 7 bases. V shed 4 bases, J shed 3 bases, and the junction held 3 bases outside the gene matches. Per germline, CDR1 MNHEY and CDR2 SVGAGI. The CDR3 loop spans 13 amino acids. CDR3 sequence reads: CASSLGTVYEQYF. The CDR3 DNA sequence: TGTGCCAGCAGTTTGGGGACAGTCTACGAGCAGTACTTC.